The 15 T cell receptor beta chains in this list originate from one sample, sequenced in a study of cytomegalovirus exposure and HLA in healthy donors. The study ran its PCR with 60 Vbeta and 13 Jbeta primers. Using immunoSEQ multiplex PCR, the repertoire was profiled, and TCRdb retains in-frame clones only, with some absent. The sample holds a few hundred thousand clones, 80% seen once. Sequencing used PBMCs. All receptors derive from a girl under 10 years old in good health and CMV-seronegative.

The V and J genes are TRBV27 and TRBJ2-5; TRBD2 matches at 10 bases. The CDR3 has 14 amino acids. V gave up 7 bases and J gave up 4 bases; unmatched junction bases: 6. Looked up from germline, CDR1 is MNHEY and CDR2 is SMNVEV (reference sequence). As DNA, the CDR3 is TGTGCCAGCAATAGCGGGAGGCGACGAGAGACCCAGTACTTC. Protein sequence: CASNSGRRRETQYF.

The CDR3 DNA reads as TGTGCCAGCAGCGAGGACAGGGGCACTGAAGCTTTCTTT. Encoded protein: CASSEDRGTEAFF. V and J are TRBV7-2 and TRBJ1-1; 9 bases are a match to TRBD1. Germline CDR1 reads SGHTA; CDR2 reads FQGNSA. The CDR3 is 13 residues long. V shed 5 bases, J shed 4 bases, and the junction held 2 bases outside the gene matches.

The chain is built from TRBV27 and TRBJ1-1, with D unclear. CDR3 size: 14 residues. Germline V lookup: CDR1 MNHEY, CDR2 SMNVEV (reference sequence). The ends were cut back, 1 base at V and 4 bases at J, with 10 bases in the middle. The CDR3 loop reads CASSLYRVGTEAFF. In DNA form, the CDR3 reads TGTGCCAGCAGTTTATATCGGGTGGGCACTGAAGCTTTCTTT.

The J gene is TRBJ2-2, the V gene TRBV28; D may be TRBD2 (7 bases). Germline-derived CDR1 and CDR2 are MDHEN and SYDVKM. V lost 1 base and J 3 bases, leaving 9 bases between the germline ends. This CDR3 spans 15 amino acids. Here the CDR3 reads CASSLSGGHTGELFF. CDR3 bases: TGTGCCAGCAGTTTATCGGGGGGCCACACCGGGGAGCTGTTTTTT.

The genes are TRBV6-5 and TRBJ1-5; D is uncertain. Germline CDR1 is MNHEY and CDR2 is SVGAGI. Trimming cost V 0 bases and J 6 bases, with 6 bases left between them. This CDR3 has 13 amino acids. The CDR3 reads CASSYSEVQPQHF. The DNA of the CDR3 is TGTGCCAGCAGTTACTCGGAGGTTCAGCCCCAGCATTTT.

This chain links TRBV9 with TRBJ2-7; TRBD1 agrees at 10 bases. Germline CDR1 is SGDLS and CDR2 is YYNGEE. CDR3 length: 16 residues. The V and J ends lost 1 base and 4 bases, in that order; junction bases with no gene match: 8. The CDR3 DNA reads TGTGCCAGCAGCGTAAACCCCGGGACAGGGGATTACGAGCAGTACTTC. It encodes CASSVNPGTGDYEQYF.

The J gene is TRBJ1-6, the V gene TRBV4-1; the D gene is possibly TRBD1 (6 bases). Trimming shortened V by 6 bases and J by 3 bases, and 15 bases separated the two germline ends. The germline V gene encodes CDR1 MGHRA and CDR2 YSYEKL. The CDR3 length is 16 residues. This CDR3 is CASSKLGAGYNSPLHF. The DNA for the CDR3 is TGCGCCAGCAGTAAATTGGGGGCAGGCTATAATTCACCCCTCCACTTT.

Only one count was recorded for this clone. The rearrangement uses TRBV18 and TRBJ1-1, with D tentatively TRBD1 (6 bases). V lost 3 bases, J lost 1 base, and 9 bases lay in between. Germline V lookup: CDR1 KGHSH, CDR2 LQKENI. The CDR3 covers 14 residues. CDR3 loop: CASSPYRENTEAFF. CDR3 coding DNA: TGTGCCAGCTCACCGTACAGGGAGAACACTGAAGCTTTCTTT.

The chain links TRBV19 to TRBJ2-5, with 14 bases aligning to TRBD2. Trimming took 3 bases from V and 1 from J; bases not matched to a gene: 7. The germline CDR1 and CDR2 sequences are LNHDA and SQIVND (reference sequence). The CDR3 covers 18 residues. CDR3 nucleotides: TGTGCCAGTAGTATCGGACTAGCGGGAGGTCAGGCCCAAGAGACCCAGTACTTC. Translating gives CASSIGLAGGQAQETQYF.

The chain has TRBV13 and TRBJ1-3; D gene ambiguous. CDR1 and CDR2 (germline): PRHDT, FYEKMQ (reference sequence). CDR3 length: 18 amino acids. Trimming pared 0 bases from V and 0 bases from J, leaving 15 bases between. In DNA, the CDR3 is TGTGCCAGCAGCTTAGGCCTCATCGGGGATTCCTCTGGAAACACCATATATTTT. This gives the protein CASSLGLIGDSSGNTIYF.

The chain links TRBV28 to TRBJ2-1, with 9 bases that match TRBD2. The germline gives CDR1 MDHEN, CDR2 SYDVKM. This CDR3 is built from 16 residues. The V segment lost 3 bases and the J segment 8 bases; nucleotides outside the gene matches: 11. The chain's CDR3 is CASSFGAGGPNYEQFF. CDR3 DNA: TGTGCCAGCAGTTTCGGGGCGGGAGGGCCTAATTATGAGCAGTTCTTC.

The V and J genes are TRBV5-1 and TRBJ1-1, with 10 bases identical to TRBD1. Per the germline V gene, CDR1 is SGHRS and CDR2 is YFSETQ. The CDR3 runs to 18 residues. The V and J ends lost 4 bases and 4 bases, in that order; junction bases with no gene match: 16. The CDR3 loop reads CASSKSPTGGLDSTEAFF. The CDR3 DNA reads TGCGCCAGCAGCAAGAGTCCGACAGGGGGCTTGGACAGCACTGAAGCTTTCTTT.

This sequence joins TRBV28 and TRBJ1-5, with D unresolved. From germline, CDR1 is MDHEN and CDR2 SYDVKM. The CDR3 runs 16 residues. Deletions cut 7 bases from V and 0 bases from J, with 16 bases between. CDR3 in DNA: TGTGCCAGCAATACCCCCGGGGTAGCTAGCAATCAGCCCCAGCATTTT. Its protein is CASNTPGVASNQPQHF.

V gene TRBV9 combines with J gene TRBJ1-1; no clear D. The CDR3 has 14 amino acids. Germline CDR1 SGDLS, CDR2 YYNGEE. Trimming cost V 2 bases and J 2 bases, with 10 bases left between them. The CDR3 region has the DNA TGTGCCAGCAGCGTCGGCAGACAAAACACTGAAGCTTTCTTT. This sequence encodes CASSVGRQNTEAFF. Full variable domain (remainder filled in from reference TRBV9 and TRBJ1-1): DSGVTQTPKHLITATGQRVTLRCSPRSGDLSVYWYQQSLDQGLQFLIQYYNGEERAKGNILERFSAQQFPDLHSELNLSSLELGDSALYFCASSVGRQNTEAFFGQGTRLTVV.

The chain uses TRBV7-9 and TRBJ1-2, with TRBD1 identical over 7 bases. The CDR3 is 17 amino acids. CDR1 and CDR2 from the germline V gene are SEHNR and FQNEAQ (reference sequence). The trim removed 1 base at V and 7 bases at J, leaving 15 bases unmatched. The CDR3 region is CASSLGVARDSEGGYTF. The CDR3 DNA follows: TGTGCCAGCAGCTTAGGGGTCGCCCGGGACAGCGAGGGTGGCTACACCTTC. The full variable domain, with the rest looked up from reference TRBV7-9 and TRBJ1-2, is DTGVSQNPRHKITKRGQNVTFRCDPISEHNRLYWYRQTLGQGPEFLTYFQNEAQLEKSRLLSDRFSAERPKGSFSTLEIQRTEQGDSAMYLCASSLGVARDSEGGYTFGSGTRLTVV.